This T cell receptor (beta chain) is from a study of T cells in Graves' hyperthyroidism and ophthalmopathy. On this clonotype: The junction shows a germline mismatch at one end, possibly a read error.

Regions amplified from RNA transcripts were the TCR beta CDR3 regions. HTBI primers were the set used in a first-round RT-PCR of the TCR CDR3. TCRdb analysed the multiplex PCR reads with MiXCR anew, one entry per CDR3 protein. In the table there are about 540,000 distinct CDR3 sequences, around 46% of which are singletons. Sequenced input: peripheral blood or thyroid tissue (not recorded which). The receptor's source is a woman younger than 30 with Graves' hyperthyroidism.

The CDR3: CAITGANTGELFF. CDR3 coding DNA: TGTGCCATAACAGGGGCGAACACCGGGGAGCTGTTCTTT. The J gene is TRBJ2-2, the V gene TRBV10-3, with 7 bases fitting TRBD1. Germline values: CDR1 ENHRY, CDR2 SYGVKD. This CDR3 region has 13 residues.